Shown below are 7 T cell receptor beta chains from a single sample sequenced in a study of spatial heterogeneity in lung cancer. TCRdb re-called the 5' RACE reads with MiXCR, one entry per CDR3 protein. The sample carries 50,000 to 75,000 distinct CDR3 sequences, about 6.6% recorded once. Noted time point: sample taken at primary tumor resection. Source: PBMCs, taken at surgery. These receptors originate from a female donor with early-stage non-small cell lung cancer.

This clonotype was found many times. The chain recombines TRBV12-3 or TRBV12-4 with TRBJ2-2; D is perhaps TRBD1 or TRBD2 (5 bases each). This CDR3 contains 14 residues. V lost 4 bases to trimming and J lost 6 bases, with 12 bases between them. The CDR3 loop reads CASSSGPSPGELFF. DNA of the CDR3: TGTGCCAGCAGTTCGGGACCCTCCCCCGGGGAGCTGTTTTTT.

The chain combines TRBV28 with TRBJ1-5; 8 bases line up with TRBD1. The trim removed 11 bases at V and 1 base at J, leaving 1 base unmatched. This CDR3 contains 12 residues. Germline loops: CDR1 MDHEN, CDR2 SYDVKM. The CDR3 region is CAGQGSNQPQHF. CDR3 nucleotide sequence: TGTGCCGGACAGGGAAGCAATCAGCCCCAGCATTTT.

This clonotype came up many times. This chain connects TRBV27 to TRBJ2-7, with a possible D match to TRBD2 (6 bases). Trimming cost V 5 bases and J 1 base, with 18 bases left between them. This CDR3 contains 16 residues. Looked up from germline, CDR1 is MNHEY and CDR2 is SMNVEV (reference sequence). The CDR3 sequence: CASSKTSVGLSYEQYV. The DNA for the CDR3 is TGTGCCAGCAGTAAGACTAGTGTCGGCCTGTCCTACGAGCAGTACGTC.

This clonotype was seen at least ten times. The chain couples TRBV5-1 to TRBJ2-1, with 8 nucleotides matching TRBD1. This CDR3 region has 17 residues. From germline, CDR1 is SGHRS and CDR2 YFSETQ. Trimming took 2 bases from V and 8 from J; bases not matched to a gene: 15. CDR3 sequence: CASSFRAVRGRVDEQFF. The CDR3 region has the DNA TGCGCCAGCAGCTTCAGAGCGGTCAGGGGGCGCGTAGATGAGCAGTTCTTC. Full variable domain (rest looked up from reference TRBV5-1 and TRBJ2-1): KAGVTQTPRYLIKTRGQQVTLSCSPISGHRSVSWYQQTPGQGLQFLFEYFSETQRNKGNFPGRFSGRQFSNSRSEMNVSTLELGDSALYLCASSFRAVRGRVDEQFFGPGTRLTVL.

In this sample, this clonotype turned up many times. V and J are TRBV6-6 and TRBJ1-6; 9 nucleotides match TRBD1. With 8 bases clipped from V and 10 bases from J, the junction kept 18 bases outside the gene matches. Looked up from germline, CDR1 is MNHNY and CDR2 is SVGAGI (reference sequence). The CDR3 extends over 17 amino acids. The CDR3 nucleotides read TGTGCCAGCGCAATTTCCAGGCCTGGGACAGGGCAATCACCCCTCCACTTT. It encodes CASAISRPGTGQSPLHF.

The chain uses TRBV5-1 and TRBJ1-4, with D perhaps matching TRBD1 (6 bases). This CDR3 contains 16 residues. Germline values: CDR1 SGHRS, CDR2 YFSETQ. Deletions cut 0 bases from V and 3 bases from J, with 12 bases between. The CDR3 nucleotides are TGCGCCAGCAGCTTGGCTGTGGCAGGGGCTAATGAAAAACTGTTTTTT. Its protein product is CASSLAVAGANEKLFF.

This clonotype was seen many times. V and J are TRBV28 and TRBJ1-5, with TRBD1 matching over 7 bases. CDR1 is MDHEN and CDR2 is SYDVKM in the germline V gene. The CDR3 contains 14 residues. After removal of 9 bases from V and 0 bases from J, the junction contained 5 bases not matched to a gene. The CDR3: CASRQGYSNQPQHF. The CDR3 bases are TGTGCCAGTCGACAGGGCTATAGCAATCAGCCCCAGCATTTT.